These T cell receptor beta chains were read from a single sample in a study of OX40 agonist ivuxolimab in advanced cancers. The protocol was immunoSEQ multiplex PCR, while the TCRdb copy is restricted to in-frame clones and leaves out a portion. The repertoire holds about 86,000 clones, with about 90% as singletons. The sample here was CD4+ or CD8+ T cells sorted from blood, taken in a trial of the OX40 agonist ivuxolimab. Receptor source: an adult with an advanced solid tumor such as melanoma, head and neck, liver or kidney cancer. Both conserved end residues are part of each CDR3. A D gene is named only where the DNA matches it firmly. A row's size may be missing; if present it is once, few, many or a size class.

d_gene: .
j_gene: TRBJ1-1
abundance: once
v_gene: TRBV5-1
CDR3nt: TGCGCCAGCAGCTTGGGGCGGAACACTGAAGCTTTCTTT
CDR3aa: CASSLGRNTEAFF

d_gene: .
j_gene: TRBJ1-1
abundance: .
v_gene: TRBV6-1
CDR3nt: TGTGCCAGCGAGGCTGGCACTGAAGCTTTCTTT
CDR3aa: CASEAGTEAFF

d_gene: TRBD1
j_gene: TRBJ2-7
abundance: .
v_gene: TRBV6-6
CDR3nt: TGTGCCAGCAGTTTTGGACAGGGACCCTACGAGCAGTACTTC
CDR3aa: CASSFGQGPYEQYF

d_gene: .
j_gene: TRBJ1-5
abundance: once
v_gene: TRBV28
CDR3nt: TGTGCCAGCAGTCCCGGGACCGCAGCTCAGCCCCAGCATTTT
CDR3aa: CASSPGTAAQPQHF

d_gene: .
j_gene: TRBJ2-7
abundance: .
v_gene: TRBV6-1
CDR3nt: TGTGCCAGCAGTGAATTGGCAGGAGGAGTAGACGAGCAGTACTTC
CDR3aa: CASSELAGGVDEQYF

d_gene: .
j_gene: TRBJ1-2
abundance: .
v_gene: TRBV5-6
CDR3nt: TGTGCCAGCAGCTTGGGACTGCCTAACTATGGCTACACCTTC
CDR3aa: CASSLGLPNYGYTF

d_gene: .
j_gene: TRBJ2-7
abundance: .
v_gene: TRBV6-1
CDR3nt: TGTGCCAGCAGTGAAGAAGTGGACAGCTCCTACGAGCAGTACTTC
CDR3aa: CASSEEVDSSYEQYF

d_gene: TRBD1
j_gene: TRBJ1-1
abundance: .
v_gene: TRBV18
CDR3nt: TGTGCCAGCTCAAGGGACAGAAACACTGAAGCTTTCTTT
CDR3aa: CASSRDRNTEAFF

d_gene: .
j_gene: TRBJ2-1
abundance: .
v_gene: TRBV11-2
CDR3nt: TGTGCCAGCAGCTTAGGAGTTTTGGCTACCATTTACAATGAGCAGTTCTTC
CDR3aa: CASSLGVLATIYNEQFF

d_gene: .
j_gene: TRBJ1-5
abundance: once
v_gene: TRBV6-6
CDR3nt: TGTGCCAGCAGTTACAACGGGAATAGCAATCAGCCCCAGCATTTT
CDR3aa: CASSYNGNSNQPQHF

d_gene: .
j_gene: TRBJ2-7
abundance: .
v_gene: TRBV7-6
CDR3nt: TGTGCCAGCAGCTTAGCTCAATTCTACGAGCAGTACTTC
CDR3aa: CASSLAQFYEQYF

d_gene: TRBD1
j_gene: TRBJ2-3
abundance: .
v_gene: TRBV30
CDR3nt: TGTGCCTGGGCTTCCTTAGGACAGGGGGGCAAGGGTACGCAGTATTTT
CDR3aa: CAWASLGQGGKGTQYF

d_gene: .
j_gene: TRBJ2-1
abundance: .
v_gene: TRBV4-2
CDR3nt: TGTGCCAGCAGCCAAGTAGGAGGGCGGGATGAGCAGTTCTTC
CDR3aa: CASSQVGGRDEQFF

d_gene: .
j_gene: TRBJ2-7
abundance: .
v_gene: TRBV5-1
CDR3nt: TGCGCCAGCAGCTCACCCGGGGGTTACGAGCAGTACTTC
CDR3aa: CASSSPGGYEQYF

d_gene: .
j_gene: TRBJ2-7
abundance: .
v_gene: TRBV27
CDR3nt: TGTGCCAGCAGAAGTCTAGGTGGGTACGAGCAGTACTTC
CDR3aa: CASRSLGGYEQYF

d_gene: TRBD1
j_gene: TRBJ1-5
abundance: .
v_gene: TRBV6-6
CDR3nt: TGTGCCAGCAGTTACGTCCAGGGACAGGGGAACCAGCCCCAGCATTTT
CDR3aa: CASSYVQGQGNQPQHF

d_gene: .
j_gene: TRBJ2-7
abundance: few
v_gene: TRBV21-1
CDR3nt: TGTGCCAGCAGAGACTCTGCTTACTTC
CDR3aa: CASRDSAYF

d_gene: .
j_gene: TRBJ1-5
abundance: .
v_gene: TRBV6-5
CDR3nt: TGTGCCAGCAGTTACCTGGGTAGAAGCAATCAGCCCCAGCATTTT
CDR3aa: CASSYLGRSNQPQHF

d_gene: TRBD1
j_gene: TRBJ1-1
abundance: .
v_gene: TRBV7-6
CDR3nt: TGTGCCAGCAGCCCCTGGGACAGTGTGAACACTGAAGCTTTCTTT
CDR3aa: CASSPWDSVNTEAFF

d_gene: TRBD1
j_gene: TRBJ1-5
abundance: .
v_gene: TRBV5-1
CDR3nt: TGCGCCAGCAGCTCGGGGACAGGGGGCAATCAGCCCCAGCATTTT
CDR3aa: CASSSGTGGNQPQHF

d_gene: .
j_gene: TRBJ2-7
abundance: .
v_gene: TRBV28
CDR3nt: TGTGCCAGCAGTAGACCGGGGCCCCCTTACGAGCAGTACTTC
CDR3aa: CASSRPGPPYEQYF

d_gene: TRBD2
j_gene: TRBJ2-7
abundance: .
v_gene: TRBV30
CDR3nt: TGTGCCTGGAGTGTACCGTCTAGCGGGAAATACGAGCAGTACTTC
CDR3aa: CAWSVPSSGKYEQYF